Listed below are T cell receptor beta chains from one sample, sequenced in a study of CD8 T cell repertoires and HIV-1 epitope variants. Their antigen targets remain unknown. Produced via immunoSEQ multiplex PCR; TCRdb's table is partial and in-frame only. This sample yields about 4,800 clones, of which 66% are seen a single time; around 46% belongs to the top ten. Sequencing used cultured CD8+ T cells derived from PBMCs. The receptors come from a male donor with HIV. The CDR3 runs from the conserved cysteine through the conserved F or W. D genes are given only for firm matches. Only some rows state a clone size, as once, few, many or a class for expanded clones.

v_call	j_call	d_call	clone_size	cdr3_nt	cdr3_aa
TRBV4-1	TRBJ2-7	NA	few	TGCGCCAGCAGCCGAGGGGGGCTAGCTGACGAGCAGTACTTC	CASSRGGLADEQYF
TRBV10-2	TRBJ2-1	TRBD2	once	TGCGCCAGCTCTGAGCTGGCGGGAGGCGTGGGTGAGCAGTTCTTC	CASSELAGGVGEQFF
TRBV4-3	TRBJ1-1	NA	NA	TGCGCCAGCAGCCAAGAAGCTTCGGAGGAAGCTTTCTTT	CASSQEASEEAFF
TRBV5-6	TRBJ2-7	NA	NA	TGTGCCAGCAGTACCGGTGGGGGTTACGAGCAGTACTTC	CASSTGGGYEQYF
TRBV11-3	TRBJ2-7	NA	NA	TGTGCCAGCAGCTTACGAGCGGGCGAGCAGTACTTC	CASSLRAGEQYF
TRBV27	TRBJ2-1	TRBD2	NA	TGTGCCAGCAGCCTAACTAGCGGGGGGAGCAATGAGCAGTTCTTC	CASSLTSGGSNEQFF
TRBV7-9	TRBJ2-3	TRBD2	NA	TGTGCCTGCCAAACTAGCGGGAATTCAGATACGCAGTATTTT	CACQTSGNSDTQYF
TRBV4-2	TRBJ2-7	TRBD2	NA	TGTGCCAGCAGCGCGGGACTAGGTTCCTCCGAGCAGTACTTC	CASSAGLGSSEQYF
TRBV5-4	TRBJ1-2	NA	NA	TGTGCCAGCAGCTCCTATTCCACAGGGCTAGGGTATGGCTACACCTTC	CASSSYSTGLGYGYTF
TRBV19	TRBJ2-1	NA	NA	TGTGCCAGTAGTATGTCGGGACTTTACAATGAGCAGTTCTTC	CASSMSGLYNEQFF
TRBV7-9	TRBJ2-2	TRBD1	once	TGTGCCAGCAGCCCGAATCCCCCGGGACAGGGGCACACCGGGGAGCTGTTTTTT	CASSPNPPGQGHTGELFF
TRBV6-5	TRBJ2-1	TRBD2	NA	TGTGCCAGCAGTTACGCGGGGGTCGATGAGCAGTTCTTC	CASSYAGVDEQFF
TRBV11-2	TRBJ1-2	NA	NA	TGTGCCAGCAGCCCTCCAGGGGTTCAAACTTATGGCTACACCTTC	CASSPPGVQTYGYTF
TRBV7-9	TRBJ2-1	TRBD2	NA	TGTGCCAGCAGCCCCGAGTGGCGGGAGGAAAATGAGCAGTTCTTC	CASSPEWREENEQFF
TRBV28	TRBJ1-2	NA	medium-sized	TGTGCCAGCAGTCTGCCGGGAGGCTACACCTTC	CASSLPGGYTF
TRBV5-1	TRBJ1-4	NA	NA	TGCGCCAGCAGCTTGACAGGGTCTAATGAAAAACTGTTTTTT	CASSLTGSNEKLFF
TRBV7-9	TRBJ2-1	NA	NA	TGTGCCAGCAGCTTAGGGACTGAGCAGTTCTTC	CASSLGTEQFF
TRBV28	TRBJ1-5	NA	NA	TGTGCCAGCAGTTTAAGCAGGGTGGGCAATCAGCCCCAGCATTTT	CASSLSRVGNQPQHF
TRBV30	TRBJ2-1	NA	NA	TGTGCCCAACCCGGGGACAATGAGCAGTTCTTC	CAQPGDNEQFF
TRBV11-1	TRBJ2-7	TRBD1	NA	TGTGCCAGCAGCCTACAGGGGTCCTACGAGCAGTACTTC	CASSLQGSYEQYF
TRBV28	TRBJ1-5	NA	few	TGTGCCAGCAGTTTATGGGGGGCGGATAATCAGCCCCAGCATTTT	CASSLWGADNQPQHF
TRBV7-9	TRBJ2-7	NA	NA	TGTGCCAGCAGCTTAAGGGGGGGGCCTGACGAGCAGTACTTC	CASSLRGGPDEQYF
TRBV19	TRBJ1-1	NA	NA	TGTGCCAGTAGTTCCCTTGGGGCCGACAGCCTGGGGGACACTGAAGCTTTCTTT	CASSSLGADSLGDTEAFF
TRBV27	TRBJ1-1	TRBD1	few	TGTGCCAGCAGCAAATCCGGGACAGCGAACACTGAAGCTTTCTTT	CASSKSGTANTEAFF
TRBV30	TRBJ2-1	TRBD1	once	TGTGCCTGGAGCAGCGGGACAGGGGATTTCTTC	CAWSSGTGDFF
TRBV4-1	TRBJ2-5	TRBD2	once	TGCGCCAGCAGCCAGGCTTTAGCGGGAGGCCAAGAGACCCAGTACTTC	CASSQALAGGQETQYF
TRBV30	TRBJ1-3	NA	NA	TGTGCCTGGGAGACGGGCCTCGGGTATGGAAACACCATATATTTT	CAWETGLGYGNTIYF
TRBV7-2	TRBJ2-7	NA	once	TGTGCCAGCAGCTCCTCCGGGACTGGAAACTACGAGCAGTACTTC	CASSSSGTGNYEQYF
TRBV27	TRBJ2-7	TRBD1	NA	TGTGCCAGCAGCCTGACAGGGGGCTACGAGCAGTACTTC	CASSLTGGYEQYF
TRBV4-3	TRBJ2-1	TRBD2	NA	TGCGCCAGCAGCCAAGAGACGGTGGCGGGGGGCAACAATGAGCAGTTCTTC	CASSQETVAGGNNEQFF
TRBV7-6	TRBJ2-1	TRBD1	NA	TGTGCCAGCAGCTTAGTTCCAGGGGGCAGGGCCTCGCCCCTCACGCCCCTCAATGAGCAGTTCTTC	CASSLVPGGRASPLTPLNEQFF
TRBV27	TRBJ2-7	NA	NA	TGTGCCAGCAGTCCTCACGTGCCCTACGAGCAGTACTTC	CASSPHVPYEQYF
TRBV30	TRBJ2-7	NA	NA	TGTGCCTGGAGTGTTTTCGGAGGGAACGAGCAGTACTTC	CAWSVFGGNEQYF
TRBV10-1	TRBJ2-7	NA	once	TGCGCCAGCAGTGCGTCGGGACTCTTGAGCTCCTACGAGCAGTACTTC	CASSASGLLSSYEQYF
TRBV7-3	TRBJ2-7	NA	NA	TGTGCCAGCAGCGAAGGGCCCTCCTACGAGCAGTACTTC	CASSEGPSYEQYF
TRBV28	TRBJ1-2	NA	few	TGTGCCAGCAGTTTCGGGGGAAACTCCTATGGCTACACCTTC	CASSFGGNSYGYTF
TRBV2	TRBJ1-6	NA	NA	TGTGCCAGCAGTGAAGGGGGGGGCCGATTTTCACCCCTCCACTTT	CASSEGGGRFSPLHF
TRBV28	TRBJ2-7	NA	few	TGTGCCAGCAGTTTGGGAGTTAGCGAGCAGTACTTC	CASSLGVSEQYF
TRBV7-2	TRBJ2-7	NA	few	TGTGCCAGCAGCATAACCGCCGGGACAAATGTCGAGCAGTACTTC	CASSITAGTNVEQYF
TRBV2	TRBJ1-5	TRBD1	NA	TGTGCCAGCAGTGAAGCAGGGGGCCTTTATAGCAATCAGCCCCAGCATTTT	CASSEAGGLYSNQPQHF
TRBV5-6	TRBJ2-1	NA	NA	TGTGCCAGCAGCTTGGGAGGGGCAGACCACAATGAGCAGTTCTTC	CASSLGGADHNEQFF
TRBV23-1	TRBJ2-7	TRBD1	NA	TGCGCCAGCAATACAGGGGTCTACGAGCAGTACTTC	CASNTGVYEQYF
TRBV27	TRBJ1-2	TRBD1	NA	TGTGCCAGCAGTTTGGACCCGACAGGGGCGTATGGCTACACCTTC	CASSLDPTGAYGYTF
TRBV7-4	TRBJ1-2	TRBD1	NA	TGTGCCAGCAGTTCCGGGACAGGGGGCTACACCTTC	CASSSGTGGYTF